This T cell receptor (beta chain) was recorded in a study of control samples from healthy donors and cancer patients (dated by TCRdb to about 2020). The method was the immunoSEQ multiplex PCR assay. As stored in TCRdb, this immuneACCESS dataset retains in-frame rearrangements with V and J assigned. A fraction of the clones does not appear; measured against another copy, unresolved V genes explain less than half of the discrepancy, and the remainder lacks a known reason. The sample includes roughly 400,000 clones, with about 93% observed a single time. Roughly 6.4% of the sample is held by the ten biggest clonotypes. For this clone: No cognate antigen has been identified for it. It has no much larger one-base neighbor in the sample; base qualities were not kept.

The CDR3 measures 16 amino acids from cysteine to phenylalanine. Of the read, only the CDR3 DNA is kept; its 48 bases are in frame from base 1. The germline V gene (reference sequence) sets CDR1 to LNHDA and CDR2 to SQIVND. A distance of 22 bases separates the germline ends of V and J, which lose 6 bases and 5 bases respectively. The sequencing sample was made of PBMCs. The chain joins TRBV19 to TRBJ1-1; tentative D gene TRBD1, with 6 bases matching. This TCR derives from a man in his forties with head and neck cancer. At the DNA level, the sequence is TGTGCCAGTAGCACCGTTGGGGGCGATGTGATAACTGAAGCTTTCTTT. Translated, this gives CASSTVGGDVITEAFF.